Below are 5 T cell receptor beta chains sequenced from a single sample in a study of shared clonotypes between healthy human individuals. The assay was immunoSEQ multiplex PCR, and TCRdb's table has in-frame clones only and misses some. Seen here are about 1,900,000 clones, about 95% observed once, and the top ten hold more than 0.9%. Positive CCR7 selection of CD45RO-negative cells yielded the naive CD8 cells, and terminally differentiated effector memory CD45RA+ cells were excluded. Input material: naive CD8+ T cells sorted from blood. Receptor source: a man aged 18 to 29 in good health.

V and J are TRBV25-1 and TRBJ2-7, with TRBD2 matching 7 bases. The CDR3 length is 12 residues. Germline CDR1 and CDR2: MGHDK and SYGVNS. The V gene end was trimmed by 5 bases and the J gene end by 2 bases; junction bases not matched to a gene: 0. CDR3 coding DNA: TGTGCCAGCAGTAGCGGGACCTACGAGCAGTACTTC. Translated: CASSSGTYEQYF.

Notes on this clone: The same CDR3 arises from other DNA sequences in this sample as well. CDR3 bases: TGTGCCAGCAGTTACTCTGAAGGGAACGAGCAGTACTTC. Translating gives CASSYSEGNEQYF. This chain connects TRBV6-5 to TRBJ2-7; D not resolved. The CDR3 runs 13 residues. From germline, CDR1 is MNHEY and CDR2 SVGAGI. Trimming cost V 0 bases and J 5 bases, with 8 bases left between them.

The V and J genes are TRBV7-2 and TRBJ1-5; D ambiguous. The V gene lost 5 bases and the J gene lost 4 bases, with 9 bases spanning the gap. CDR1 SGHTA and CDR2 FQGNSA come from the germline V gene. This CDR3 is 13 amino acids long. DNA of the CDR3: TGTGCCAGCAGCCCAGTGATAAATCAGCCCCAGCATTTT. This sequence encodes CASSPVINQPQHF.

The chain combines TRBV7-9 with TRBJ2-7; TRBD1 agrees at 8 bases. Germline lookup yields CDR1 SEHNR and CDR2 FQNEAQ (reference sequence). V was clipped by 3 bases and J by 2 bases; unmatched bases: 6. The CDR3 extends over 15 amino acids. CDR3 DNA sequence: TGTGCCAGCAGCTTGGGACAGGTGCTAACCTACGAGCAGTACTTC. Translated, it gives CASSLGQVLTYEQYF.

The chain combines TRBV4-2 with TRBJ1-1; possible D gene TRBD1, 6 bases. Between the trimmed V and J ends, which lost 0 bases and 2 bases, there was a span of 13 bases. The CDR3 is 16 residues long. Germline V lookup: CDR1 LGHNA, CDR2 YNFKEQ. The CDR3: CASSQERGGRNTEAFF. The CDR3 region has the DNA TGTGCCAGCAGCCAAGAACGAGGGGGACGAAACACTGAAGCTTTCTTT.